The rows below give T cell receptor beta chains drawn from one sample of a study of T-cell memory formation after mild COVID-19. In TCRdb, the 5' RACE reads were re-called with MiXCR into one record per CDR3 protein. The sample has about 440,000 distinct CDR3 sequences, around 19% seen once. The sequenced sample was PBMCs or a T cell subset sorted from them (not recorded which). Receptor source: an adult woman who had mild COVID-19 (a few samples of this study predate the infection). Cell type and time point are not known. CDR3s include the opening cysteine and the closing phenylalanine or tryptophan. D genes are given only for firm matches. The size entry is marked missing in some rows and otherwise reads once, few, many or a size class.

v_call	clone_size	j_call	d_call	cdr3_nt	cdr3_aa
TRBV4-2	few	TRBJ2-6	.	TGTGCCAGCAGCCAAGACTTTACAGCCTCTGGGGCCAACGTCCTGACTTTC	CASSQDFTASGANVLTF
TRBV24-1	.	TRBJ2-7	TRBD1	TGTGCCACCAGTGAACCCAAGACAGGGGGCGGCGAGCAGTACTTC	CATSEPKTGGGEQYF
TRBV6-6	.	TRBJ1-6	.	TGTGCCAGCAGTTCCCGGGACACTTATAATTCACCCCTCCACTTT	CASSSRDTYNSPLHF
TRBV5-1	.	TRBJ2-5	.	TGCGCCAGCAGCCCCGGGGGGCCACAAGAGACCCAGTACTTC	CASSPGGPQETQYF
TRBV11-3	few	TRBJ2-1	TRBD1	TGTGCCAGCAGTCTTACAGGGGTCGGCAATGAGCAGTTCTTC	CASSLTGVGNEQFF
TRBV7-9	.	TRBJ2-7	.	TGTGCCAGCAGCTTGGTTGCCGCCGAGCAGTACTTC	CASSLVAAEQYF
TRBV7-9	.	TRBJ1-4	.	TGTGCCAGCAGCTCTTCACGGGGGGACGAAAAACTGTTTTTT	CASSSSRGDEKLFF
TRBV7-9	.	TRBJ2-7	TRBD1	TGTGCCAGCAGCCCAGGACAGGGTGGGTTTCAACTCTACGAGCAGTACTTC	CASSPGQGGFQLYEQYF
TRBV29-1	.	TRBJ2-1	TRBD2	TGCAGCGTTACTCCACCCGGGACTAGCGGGAGGTGGCGGGGTGAGCAGTTCTTC	CSVTPPGTSGRWRGEQFF
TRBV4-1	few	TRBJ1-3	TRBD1	TGCGCCAGCAGCCAAGATTTCGGGACAGGGTTTGGAAACACCATATATTTT	CASSQDFGTGFGNTIYF
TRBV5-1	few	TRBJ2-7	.	TGCGCCAGCAGCTTGCGGGGAAAGGGAGACGAGCAGTACTTC	CASSLRGKGDEQYF
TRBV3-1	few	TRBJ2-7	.	TGTGCCAGCAGCCCCTCGGTTACAGTGGGAGAGCAGTACTTC	CASSPSVTVGEQYF
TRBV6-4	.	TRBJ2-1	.	TGTGCCAGATCAGGGGCCCCCTACAATGAGCAGTTCTTC	CARSGAPYNEQFF
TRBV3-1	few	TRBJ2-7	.	TGTGCCAGCAGCCCTCAGGGTTTCGCCTACGAGCAGTACTTC	CASSPQGFAYEQYF
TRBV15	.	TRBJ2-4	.	TGTGCCACCAGCAGAGTCCCCTCGGTAGCCAAAAACATTCAGTACTTC	CATSRVPSVAKNIQYF
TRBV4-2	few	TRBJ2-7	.	TGTGCCAGCAGCCAAGATTTATCGAGCGGGTACGAGCAGTACTTC	CASSQDLSSGYEQYF
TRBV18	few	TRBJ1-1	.	TGTGCCAGCTCACCAGTTTTAGGGTCCCGGTTTACGGCTGAAGCTTTCTTT	CASSPVLGSRFTAEAFF